This TCR beta chain was sequenced in a study of T cell changes during pregnancy in multiple sclerosis (dated by TCRdb to between 2019 and 2020). Study-level background: The study examined how the T cell repertoire changed over the course of pregnancy in women with multiple sclerosis.

This clone has only one observation. No antigen is known for it. Base-call qualities are not available, and no considerably larger clone is one nucleotide away. Library preparation employed the immunoSEQ multiplex PCR assay. The table was pulled from immuneACCESS by TCRdb, which kept in-frame rearrangements only. Such tables lose some clones; where checked, under half of the loss comes from unresolved V genes, and the rest has no known cause. The sample table records tens of thousands of clones; about 92% of these occur just once. Of the sample, approximately 0.61% falls within the top ten clones. The germline V gene (reference sequence) yields SGHNT for CDR1 and YYREEE for CDR2. The CDR3, from cysteine to phenylalanine, totals 15 residues. Kept here is only the CDR3 DNA, which spans 45 bases and is read in frame from base 1. Germline trimming amounts to 4 bases on V and 4 bases on J, with 7 as the count of junction bases outside the gene matches.

The sequence derives from a female donor with multiple sclerosis, enrolled in a pregnancy study. The material was CD4+ T cells from peripheral blood mononuclear cells, obtained in the third trimester of pregnancy. This chain joins TRBV5-4 to TRBJ2-1, and TRBD1 aligns with 8 junction nucleotides. CDR3 loop: CASSPGQGRYNEQFF. The DNA sequence is TGTGCCAGCAGCCCCGGACAGGGCAGGTACAATGAGCAGTTCTTC.